Shown below are 8 T cell receptor beta chains from a single sample sequenced in a study of radiotherapy plus CTLA-4 blockade in lung cancer. Here immunoSEQ multiplex PCR was the method, and the copy in TCRdb shows in-frame clones only, minus some. The sample lists about 59,000 clones; approximately 67% were seen once. This sample comprised peripheral blood, obtained from a patient treated with radiotherapy plus ipilimumab. The receptor source for this set is a human donor with non-small cell lung cancer whose response to radiotherapy plus ipilimumab could not be evaluated.

J is TRBJ1-3 and V is TRBV5-1; no reliable D call. This CDR3 has 14 amino acids. In germline, CDR1 is SGHRS, CDR2 YFSETQ. V shed 0 bases and J shed 0 bases, with 4 bases lying between them. For the CDR3, the DNA is TGCGCCAGCAGCTTGGGGGCCTCTGGAAACACCATATATTTT. This encodes CASSLGASGNTIYF.

The chain is built from TRBV29-1 and TRBJ1-2; tentative D call: TRBD1 (5 bases). The V gene's germline CDR1 is SQVTM and CDR2 ANQGSEA. With 4 bases removed from V and 2 bases from J, the gap between germline ends came to 14 bases. The CDR3 has 14 residues. Here the CDR3 reads CSVVEQAANYGYTF. The CDR3 coding sequence is TGCAGCGTTGTAGAACAGGCGGCAAACTATGGCTACACCTTC.

The gene calls are TRBV5-6 and TRBJ1-2, with D maybe TRBD1 (6 bases). Trimming took 4 bases from V and 5 from J, leaving 12 bases between them. The CDR3 sequence is 13 residues long. CDR1 is SGHDT and CDR2 is YYEEEE in the germline V gene. The CDR3 nucleotides are TGTGCCAGCAGCATCGGACAGCAGTATGGCTACACCTTC. It translates to CASSIGQQYGYTF.

The rearrangement uses TRBV6-1 and TRBJ2-3, with no clear D. V lost 6 bases to trimming and J lost 0 bases, with 7 bases between them. This CDR3 has 13 amino acids. CDR1 MNHNS and CDR2 SASEGT come from the germline V gene. As DNA, the CDR3 is TGTGCCAGCAGGGGCACTAGCACAGATACGCAGTATTTT. Its translation: CASRGTSTDTQYF.

This chain joins TRBV30 and TRBJ2-7; TRBD1 might be the D (6 bases). The CDR3 extends over 12 amino acids. Germline CDR1 GTSNPN, CDR2 SVGIG (reference sequence). Deletions cut 6 bases from V and 0 bases from J, with 9 bases between. The CDR3 protein is CACSRGSYEQYF. DNA of the CDR3: TGTGCCTGCTCCAGGGGCTCCTACGAGCAGTACTTC.

This clone was found a few times. V usage is TRBV27 and J usage is TRBJ2-7; 11 bases align to TRBD2. After removal of 5 bases from V and 3 bases from J, the junction contained 9 bases not matched to a gene. This CDR3 comprises 16 residues. Looked up from germline, CDR1 is MNHEY and CDR2 is SMNVEV (reference sequence). CDR3 sequence: CASSRSGTSGLYEQYF. As DNA, the CDR3 is TGTGCCAGCAGTCGCTCCGGGACTAGCGGCCTCTACGAGCAGTACTTC.

J is TRBJ1-1 and V is TRBV6-5; 8 bases agree with TRBD1. The germline V gene has CDR1 MNHEY and CDR2 SVGAGI. The CDR3 has 14 amino acids. V lost 6 bases to trimming and J lost 5 bases; unmatched junction nucleotides: 8. CDR3 bases: TGTGCCAGCAGACCCGGACAGGGTTGGACTGAAGCTTTCTTT. It specifies CASRPGQGWTEAFF.

In this sample, this clone turned up once. The chain couples TRBV7-3 to TRBJ2-3; 8 nucleotides align to TRBD2. The J segment lost 5 bases and the V segment lost 5 bases, leaving 9 bases of the junction unmatched. The V gene's germline CDR1 is SGHTA and CDR2 FQGTGA. CDR3 length: 15 amino acids. CDR3 region: CASSPGASGLDTQYF. Here the CDR3 DNA reads TGTGCCAGCAGCCCAGGGGCTAGCGGGTTAGATACGCAGTATTTT. The full variable domain, with the rest looked up from reference TRBV7-3 and TRBJ2-3, is GAGVSQTPSNKVTEKGKYVELRCDPISGHTALYWYRQSLGQGPEFLIYFQGTGAADDSGLPNDRFFAVRPEGSVSTLKIQRTERGDSAVYLCASSPGASGLDTQYFGPGTRLTVL.